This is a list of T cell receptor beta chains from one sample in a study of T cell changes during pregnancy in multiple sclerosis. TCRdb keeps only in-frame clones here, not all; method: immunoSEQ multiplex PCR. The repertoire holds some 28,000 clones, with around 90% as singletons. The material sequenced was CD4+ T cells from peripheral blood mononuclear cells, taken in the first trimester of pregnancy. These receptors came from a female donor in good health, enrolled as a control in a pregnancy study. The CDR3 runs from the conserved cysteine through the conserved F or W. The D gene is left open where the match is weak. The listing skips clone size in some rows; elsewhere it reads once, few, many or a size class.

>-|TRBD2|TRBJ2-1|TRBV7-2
TGTGCCAGCAGCAAGATCAGCGGGAATGGGAATGAGCAGTTCTTC
CASSKISGNGNEQFF
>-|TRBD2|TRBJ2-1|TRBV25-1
TGTGCCAGCAGCGGGACTAGCGGAAACAATGAGCAGTTCTTC
CASSGTSGNNEQFF
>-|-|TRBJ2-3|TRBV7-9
TGTGCCAGCGGAGGGGGCGGGGCAGATACGCAGTATTTT
CASGGGGADTQYF
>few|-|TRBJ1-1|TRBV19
TGTGCCAGTAGTATAGCCCGGTACAGGGTCTGGGACACTGAAGCTTTCTTT
CASSIARYRVWDTEAFF
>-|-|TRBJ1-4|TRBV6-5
TGTGCCAGCAGTTACGTCGGAGTTCCCAATGAAAAACTGTTTTTT
CASSYVGVPNEKLFF
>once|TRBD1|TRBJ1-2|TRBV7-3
TGTGCCAGCAGCAACGGACAGGGGGCCGGCTACACCTTC
CASSNGQGAGYTF
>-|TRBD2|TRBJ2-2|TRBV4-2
TGTGCCAGCAGCCAAGCTAGCGGGACAAACACCGGGGAGCTGTTTTTT
CASSQASGTNTGELFF
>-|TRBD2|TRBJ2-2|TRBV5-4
TGTGCCACCGGCCAAGCGGGAGGTCGGGAGCTGTTTTTT
CATGQAGGRELFF
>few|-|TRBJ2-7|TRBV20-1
TGCAGTGCTTACTTAGCCGATCAGCAGTACTTC
CSAYLADQQYF
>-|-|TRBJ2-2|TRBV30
TGTGCCTGGAGTCGGAGAGGGCGGGGTGGCACCGGGGAGCTGTTTTTT
CAWSRRGRGGTGELFF
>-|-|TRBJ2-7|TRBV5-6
TGTGCCAGCAGCTTCGCTAGCACGTACGAGCAGTACTTC
CASSFASTYEQYF
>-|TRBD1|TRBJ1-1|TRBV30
TGTGCCTGGGGCGGGGACAGGGGCGTTGGTTACACTGAAGCTTTCTTT
CAWGGDRGVGYTEAFF
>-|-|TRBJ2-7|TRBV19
TGTGCCAGTAGTGGCCAGGGCTACGAGCAGTACTTC
CASSGQGYEQYF
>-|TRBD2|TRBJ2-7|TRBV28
TGTGCCAGCAGTTTGGGGGGGAAGCAGTACTTC
CASSLGGKQYF
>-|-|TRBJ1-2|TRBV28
TGTGCCAGCAGTCTACCCGGAGGACTACAGGACTATGGCTACACCTTC
CASSLPGGLQDYGYTF
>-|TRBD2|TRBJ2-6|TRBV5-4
TGTGCCAGCAGCTCGCGGGGGGCACGTGGGGCCAACGTCCTGACTTTC
CASSSRGARGANVLTF
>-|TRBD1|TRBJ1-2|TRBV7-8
TGTGCCAGCAGCAGAGAGGGACAGAACAACTATGGCTACACCTTC
CASSREGQNNYGYTF
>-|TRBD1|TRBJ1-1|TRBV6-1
TGTGCCAGCAGTGAGTGGACAGGCCCTTGGGAAGCTTTCTTT
CASSEWTGPWEAFF
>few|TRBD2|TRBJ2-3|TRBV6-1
TGTGCCAGCAGTCAGACTAGCGGGTACACAGATACGCAGTATTTT
CASSQTSGYTDTQYF
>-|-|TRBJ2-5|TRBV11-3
TGTGCCAGCAGCTTAGCCGGAGAGACCCAGTACTTC
CASSLAGETQYF
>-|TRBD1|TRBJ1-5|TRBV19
TGTGCCAGTAGTATGCAGGCAGGGGGATCCTCTCAGCCCCAGCATTTT
CASSMQAGGSSQPQHF
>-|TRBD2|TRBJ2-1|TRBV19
TGTGCCAGCCGCTGGACTAGCGCTCTGGATGAGCAGTTCTTC
CASRWTSALDEQFF
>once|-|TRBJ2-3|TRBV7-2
TGTGCCAGCAGCTTCAGCGAGGCAGATACGCAGTATTTT
CASSFSEADTQYF
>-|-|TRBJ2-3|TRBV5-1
TGCGCCAGCTCCCGGGGGGCTGGCACAGATACGCAGTATTTT
CASSRGAGTDTQYF
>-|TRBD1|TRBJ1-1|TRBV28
TGTGCCAGCAGTTTACACTCCTCGGGACAGGGAGGCTCTGAAGCTTTCTTT
CASSLHSSGQGGSEAFF
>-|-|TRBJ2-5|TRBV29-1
TGCAGCGTTGATGCCGGGATCCAAGAGACCCAGTACTTC
CSVDAGIQETQYF
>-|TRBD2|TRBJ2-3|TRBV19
TGTGCCAGTAGGTCTAGCGGGAGTCGGATTGATACGCAGTATTTT
CASRSSGSRIDTQYF
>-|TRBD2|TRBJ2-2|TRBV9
TGTGCCAGCAGCCCGAGGAGTAGCGGGGCCTATGGCGGGGAGCTGTTTTTT
CASSPRSSGAYGGELFF
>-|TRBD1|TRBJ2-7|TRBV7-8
TGTGCCAGCAGGGGGACAGGGGGTATCGAGCAGTACTTC
CASRGTGGIEQYF
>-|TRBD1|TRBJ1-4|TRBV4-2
TGTGCCAGCAGCCAAGTATTGGGTGCGGACAGGGGCGATGAAAAACTGTTTTTT
CASSQVLGADRGDEKLFF
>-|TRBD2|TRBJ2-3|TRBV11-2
TGTGCCAGCAGCTTAGGTGCGGGGGGAAGCACAGATACGCAGTATTTT
CASSLGAGGSTDTQYF
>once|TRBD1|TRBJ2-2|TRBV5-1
TGCGCCAGCAACCCCGGACAGGGCGACACCGGGGAGCTGTTTTTT
CASNPGQGDTGELFF
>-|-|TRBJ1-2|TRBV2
TGTGCCAGCAGTGAAGACGGTGGAGGTTATGGCTACACCTTC
CASSEDGGGYGYTF
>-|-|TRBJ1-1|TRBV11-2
TGTGCCAGCAGCCCGGACGGGGTGATGAACACTGAAGCTTTCTTT
CASSPDGVMNTEAFF
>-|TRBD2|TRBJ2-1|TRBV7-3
TGTGCCAGCAGCTCCACTAGCGGGGTATACAATGAGCAGTTCTTC
CASSSTSGVYNEQFF
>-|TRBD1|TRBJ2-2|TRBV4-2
TGTGCCAGCAGCCCACAGGGGCGTAGGACCGGGGAGCTGTTTTTT
CASSPQGRRTGELFF
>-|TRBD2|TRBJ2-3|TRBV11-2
TGTGCCAGCAGCTTAGAATCGGGACTAGCGATGGATACGCAGTATTTT
CASSLESGLAMDTQYF
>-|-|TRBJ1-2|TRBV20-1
TGCAGTGCTAGGGCGCAGGCCTTGGGCACCTTC
CSARAQALGTF
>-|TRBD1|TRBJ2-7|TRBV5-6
TGTGCCAGCAGCACCCACGGACAGGGTAGCGAGCAGTACTTC
CASSTHGQGSEQYF
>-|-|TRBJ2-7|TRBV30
TGTGCCTGGTCTTCCTTAGAATACGAGCAGTACTTC
CAWSSLEYEQYF
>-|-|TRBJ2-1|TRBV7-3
TGTGCCAGCAGCTTAATGGGGGGTGTCGGGCAGTTCTTC
CASSLMGGVGQFF
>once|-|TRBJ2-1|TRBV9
TGTGCCAGCAGCGTAGGTTCCCTCACCCCAATGAGTGAGCAGTTCTTC
CASSVGSLTPMSEQFF
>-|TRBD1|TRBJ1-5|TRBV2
TGTGCCAGCGGACGACAGGGGGCTAGTCAGCCCCAGCATTTT
CASGRQGASQPQHF
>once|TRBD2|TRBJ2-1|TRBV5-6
TGTGCCAGCAGCTTGGGACTAGCGGGAGGGGAGCAGTTCTTC
CASSLGLAGGEQFF
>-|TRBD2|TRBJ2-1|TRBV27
TGTGCCAGCAGTTCTTTGGCGGGAGGGCCGGTCAATGAGCAGTTCTTC
CASSSLAGGPVNEQFF
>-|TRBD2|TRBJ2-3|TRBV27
TGTGCCAGCAGTTTCGGTGTGGGGGGGAGCACAGATACGCAGTATTTT
CASSFGVGGSTDTQYF